The clone carrying this TCR beta chain appeared many times. Its target is unknown. Germline loops: CDR1 SGHRS, CDR2 YFSETQ. J was trimmed by 5 bases and V by 5 bases; bases with no gene match: 9. CDR3 length: 14 amino acids. TCRdb passed the RT-PCR reads through MiXCR, listing each CDR3 protein once. Of hundreds of thousands of distinct CDR3 sequences in the sample, about 8% were seen once. The data are from a study of response to subunit inactivated influenza vaccine. Study outcomes and limitations: It was the authors' suggestion that each seasonal influenza vaccination recruits few new T cells.

The receptor comes from a man between 50 and 69 years old who received an inactivated influenza vaccine. The sequencing used PBMCs from blood, collected 23 to 25 months after vaccination. This chain connects TRBV5-1 to TRBJ2-5; 7 positions agree with TRBD2. This chain's CDR3 is CASRPSGAGETQYF. The CDR3 DNA follows: TGCGCCAGCAGGCCTAGCGGCGCGGGGGAGACCCAGTACTTC.